This TCR beta chain comes out of a study of T cell repertoires in cytomegalovirus infection. Study details: A matching HLA type, together with CMV infection, was signaled by public TCR beta signatures. Study-wide points: What dominated the ex vivo response were HLA-C-restricted CMV-specific TCR beta clonotypes.

This clonotype was seen more than once but under ten times. As yet, its antigen is unknown. Trimming took 3 bases from V and 3 from J; bases not matched to a gene: 10. Germline lookup yields CDR1 LGHNT and CDR2 FRNRAP. CDR3 length: 18 residues. TCRdb ran MiXCR on the reads and lists one entry per CDR3 protein. The table lists approximately 700,000 distinct CDR3 sequences, under 40% of them singletons. The J gene is TRBJ2-1, the V gene TRBV12-5; 11 bases map to TRBD2. This sequence originates from a human donor in good health (CMV status not recorded). Some clones in this sample may be carry-over from other donors' samples. Input material: PBMCs. The CDR3 sequence: CASGFYGLAGSYYNEQFF. For the CDR3, the DNA is TGTGCTAGTGGTTTCTACGGACTAGCGGGTTCCTACTACAATGAGCAGTTCTTC.